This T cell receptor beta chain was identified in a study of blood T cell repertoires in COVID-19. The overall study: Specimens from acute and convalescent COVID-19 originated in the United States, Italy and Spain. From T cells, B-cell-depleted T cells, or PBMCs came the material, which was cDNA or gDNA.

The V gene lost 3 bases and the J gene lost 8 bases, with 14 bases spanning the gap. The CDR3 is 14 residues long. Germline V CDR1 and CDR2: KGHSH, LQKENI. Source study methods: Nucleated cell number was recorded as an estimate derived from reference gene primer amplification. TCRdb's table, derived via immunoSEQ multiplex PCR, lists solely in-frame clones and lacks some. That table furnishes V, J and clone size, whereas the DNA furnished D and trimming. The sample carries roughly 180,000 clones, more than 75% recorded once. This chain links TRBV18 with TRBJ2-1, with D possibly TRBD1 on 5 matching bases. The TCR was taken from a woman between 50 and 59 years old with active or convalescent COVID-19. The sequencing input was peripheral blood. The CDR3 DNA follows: TGTGCCAGCTCACCGTCTCAGGGCGTCGATGAGCAGTTCTTC. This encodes CASSPSQGVDEQFF.